This record looks at one T cell receptor beta chain sequence and its context. Its antigen is not identified. This CDR3 contains 17 residues. CDR1 is MNHEY and CDR2 is SMNVEV in the germline V gene (reference sequence). Trimming removed 1 base from V and 2 bases from J; junction bases left unmatched: 5. These data are taken from a study of T-cell reconstitution after alpha-beta-depleted transplantation in children. Study results and caveats: TCRbeta diversity was high at day 60 in some patients (a result of surviving recipient T cells and thymic progenitors). T-cell counts and diversity were attributed mostly to newly produced T cells one year after transplant. Two months or so post-transplant, alpha-beta T cells reportedly derived from several hundred expanded graft clones.

The authors prepared the TCRbeta library with unique molecular identifiers. MiXCR, run by TCRdb on the PCR reads, gives a single entry per CDR3 protein. The table lists hundreds of thousands of distinct CDR3 sequences, 13% of them singletons. Sequences were derived from PBMCs, mostly from graft donor cells, sampled 360 days after TCRalphabeta/CD19-depleted stem cell transplant. The sequence was collected from a male patient younger than 18 who had a stem cell transplant for acute myeloid leukemia, so the T cells may come from the graft donor. The chain couples TRBV27 to TRBJ2-2, with 9 bases lining up with TRBD2. The DNA for the CDR3 is TGTGCCAGCAGTTTATGGGGACTAGCAGCCAACACCGGGGAGCTGTTTTTT. Translated: CASSLWGLAANTGELFF.